This record concerns one TCR beta chain sequence. Its antigen is unidentified. These data belong to a study of blood T cells in healthy people across ages. Whole-study results and caveats: One million T cells yielded diversity estimates that were considered underestimates. As naive T cell percentage varied, TCR beta diversity correlated strongly with it.

Together with a sample-barcoded 5' primer, a J-beta primer mix was included in a second PCR lasting about 6 to 11 cycles. TCRdb used MiXCR to reprocess the 5' RACE reads, holding one entry per CDR3 protein. The repertoire holds under 950,000 distinct CDR3 sequences, with 22% as singletons. CDR3 length: 16 amino acids. Trimming cost V 2 bases and J 1 base; bases outside gene matches: 6. Germline loops: CDR1 MNHNS, CDR2 SASEGT. This receptor was taken from a man aged 65-85 years in good health. Sequencing was carried out using blood. V and J are TRBV6-1 and TRBJ2-3, with 7 bases matching TRBD2. The chain's CDR3 is CASSEQPAGGTDTQYF. For the CDR3, the DNA is TGTGCCAGCAGTGAACAACCGGCGGGGGGCACAGATACGCAGTATTTT.